Included here is one T cell receptor beta chain sequence, with context. Its antigen remains unknown. The data belong to a study of blood T cells in healthy people across ages. Notes on the study in general: Getting older went along with TCR beta diversity per million T cells dropping roughly linearly.

Ranging in age from about 6 to 90, the donors were healthy Caucasian individuals from Russia. Every donor provided around 9.5 milliliters of peripheral blood. PCR was performed a second time for about 6 to 11 cycles using a sample-barcoded 5' primer and a J-beta primer mix. In TCRdb, the 5' RACE reads were re-called with MiXCR into one record per CDR3 protein. In the table there are about 640,000 distinct CDR3 sequences, roughly three fifths of which are singletons. Germline V gene lookup returns CDR1 SGHRS and CDR2 YFSETQ. CDR3 length equals 14 residues. V shed 4 bases and J shed 4 bases, with 14 bases lying between them.

The sequencing input was blood. V is TRBV5-1 and J is TRBJ2-5; D is possibly TRBD1 (6 bases). The sequence was collected from a man between 60 and 75 years old in good health. The CDR3 DNA reads TGCGCCAGCAGCCTTACAGGGACCGGAGAGACCCAGTACTTC. Translation: CASSLTGTGETQYF.